This TCR beta chain was profiled in a study of blood T cell repertoires in COVID-19. The wider study: Sources were T cells, B-cell-depleted T cells, or PBMCs; the material itself was cDNA or gDNA.

Germline values: CDR1 KGHSH, CDR2 LQKENI. Trimming took off 5 bases at V and 1 base at J, with 11 bases between the two ends. The CDR3 sequence is 14 residues long. Original methodology: Cell counts per sample came from amplifying reference gene primers. Repertoires were generated with immunoSEQ multiplex PCR, while TCRdb's copy carries only in-frame clones and drops some. V and J calls and clone size come straight from that table; D and trimming were deduced from the DNA. There are 350,000 or so clones in the sample; roughly 90% occur only once, and about 0.94% lies in the top ten. The source is a young woman who had been exposed to COVID-19. Material: PBMCs or T cells enriched from blood (not recorded which). This chain links TRBV18 with TRBJ2-5; D is unresolved. The chain's CDR3 is CASSSAGFQETQYF. The DNA of the CDR3 is TGTGCCAGCTCATCGGCCGGGTTCCAAGAGACCCAGTACTTC.